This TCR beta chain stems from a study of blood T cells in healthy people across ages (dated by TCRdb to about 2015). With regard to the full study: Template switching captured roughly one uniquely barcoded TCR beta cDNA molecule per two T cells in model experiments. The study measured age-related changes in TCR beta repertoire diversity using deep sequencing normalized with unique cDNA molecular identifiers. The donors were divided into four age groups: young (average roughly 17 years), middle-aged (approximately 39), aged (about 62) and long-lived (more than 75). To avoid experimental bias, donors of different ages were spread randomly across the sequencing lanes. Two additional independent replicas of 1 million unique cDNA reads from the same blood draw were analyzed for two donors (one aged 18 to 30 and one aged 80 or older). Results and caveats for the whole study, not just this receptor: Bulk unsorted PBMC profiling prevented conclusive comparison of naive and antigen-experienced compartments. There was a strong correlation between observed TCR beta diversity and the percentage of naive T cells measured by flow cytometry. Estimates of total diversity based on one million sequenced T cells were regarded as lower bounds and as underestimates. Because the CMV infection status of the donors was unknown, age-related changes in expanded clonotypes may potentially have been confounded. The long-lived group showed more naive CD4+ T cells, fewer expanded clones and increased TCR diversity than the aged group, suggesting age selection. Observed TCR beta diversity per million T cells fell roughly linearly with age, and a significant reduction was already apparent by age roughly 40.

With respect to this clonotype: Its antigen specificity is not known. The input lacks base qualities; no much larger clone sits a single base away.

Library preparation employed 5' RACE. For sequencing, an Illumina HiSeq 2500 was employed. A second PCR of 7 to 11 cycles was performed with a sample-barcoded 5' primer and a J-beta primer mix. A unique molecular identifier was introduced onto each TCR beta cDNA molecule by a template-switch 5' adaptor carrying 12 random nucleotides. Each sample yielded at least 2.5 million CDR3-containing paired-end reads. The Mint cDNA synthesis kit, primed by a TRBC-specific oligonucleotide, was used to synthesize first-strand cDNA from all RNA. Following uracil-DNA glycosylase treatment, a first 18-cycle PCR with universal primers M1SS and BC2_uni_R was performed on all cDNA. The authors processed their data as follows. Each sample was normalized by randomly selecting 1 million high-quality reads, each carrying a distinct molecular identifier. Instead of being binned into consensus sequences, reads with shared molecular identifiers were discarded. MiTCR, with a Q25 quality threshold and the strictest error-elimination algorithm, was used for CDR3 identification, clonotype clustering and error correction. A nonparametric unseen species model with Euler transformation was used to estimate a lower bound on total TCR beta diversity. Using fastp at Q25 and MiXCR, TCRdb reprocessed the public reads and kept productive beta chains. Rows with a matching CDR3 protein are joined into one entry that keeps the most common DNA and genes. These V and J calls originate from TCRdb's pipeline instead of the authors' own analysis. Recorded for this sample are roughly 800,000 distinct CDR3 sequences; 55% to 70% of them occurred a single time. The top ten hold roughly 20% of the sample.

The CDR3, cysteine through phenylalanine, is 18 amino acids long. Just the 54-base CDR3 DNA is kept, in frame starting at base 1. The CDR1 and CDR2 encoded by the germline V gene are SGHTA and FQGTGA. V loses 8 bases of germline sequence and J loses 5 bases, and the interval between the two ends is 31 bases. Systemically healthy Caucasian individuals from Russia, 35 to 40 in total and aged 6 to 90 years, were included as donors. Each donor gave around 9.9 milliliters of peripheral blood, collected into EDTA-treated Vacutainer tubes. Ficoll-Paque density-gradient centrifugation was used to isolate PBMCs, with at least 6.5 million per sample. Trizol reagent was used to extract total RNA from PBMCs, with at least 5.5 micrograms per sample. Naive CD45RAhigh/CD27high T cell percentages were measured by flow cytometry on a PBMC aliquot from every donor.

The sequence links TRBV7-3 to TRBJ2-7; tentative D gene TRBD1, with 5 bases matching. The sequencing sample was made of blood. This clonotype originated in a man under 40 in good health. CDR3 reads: CASAVIIGPGPPRNEQYF. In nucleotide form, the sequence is TGTGCCAGCGCAGTTATTATAGGCCCAGGGCCCCCTCGGAACGAGCAGTACTTC.